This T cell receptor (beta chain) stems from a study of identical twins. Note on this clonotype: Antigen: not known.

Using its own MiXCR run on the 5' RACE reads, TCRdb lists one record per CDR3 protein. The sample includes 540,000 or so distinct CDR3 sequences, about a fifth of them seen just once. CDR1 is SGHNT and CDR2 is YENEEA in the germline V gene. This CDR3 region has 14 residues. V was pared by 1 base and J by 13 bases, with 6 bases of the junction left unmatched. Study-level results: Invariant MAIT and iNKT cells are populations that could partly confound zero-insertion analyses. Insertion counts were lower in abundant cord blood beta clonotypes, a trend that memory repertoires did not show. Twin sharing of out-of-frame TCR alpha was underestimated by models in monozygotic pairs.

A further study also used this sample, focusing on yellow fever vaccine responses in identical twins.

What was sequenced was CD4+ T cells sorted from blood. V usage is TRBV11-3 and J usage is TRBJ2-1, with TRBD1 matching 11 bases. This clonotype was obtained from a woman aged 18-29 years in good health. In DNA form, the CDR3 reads TGTGCCAGCAGCTTAGGGGAGGACAGGGGGCCTCAGTTCTTC. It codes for CASSLGEDRGPQFF.